This is a list of T cell receptor beta chains from one sample in a study of OX40 agonist ivuxolimab in advanced cancers. Libraries were prepared by immunoSEQ multiplex PCR; TCRdb keeps only in-frame clonotypes and omits some of them. The profile covers tens of thousands of clones, with more than 80% appearing a single time and roughly 1.9% taken by the ten largest. The sample here was CD4+ or CD8+ T cells sorted from blood, taken in a trial of the OX40 agonist ivuxolimab. The source is an adult with an advanced solid tumor such as melanoma, head and neck, liver or kidney cancer. Both conserved end residues are part of each CDR3.

cdr3_aa: CASSYSGLDQPQHF
v_call: TRBV6-5
j_call: TRBJ1-5

cdr3_aa: CASSQGGTSGRDEQFF
v_call: TRBV4-1
j_call: TRBJ2-1

cdr3_aa: CASSTRTGNDQPQHF
v_call: TRBV7-2
j_call: TRBJ1-5

cdr3_aa: CASSSSPISTDTQYF
v_call: TRBV7-3
j_call: TRBJ2-3

cdr3_aa: CASSNLKGTGGTGELFF
v_call: TRBV10-1
j_call: TRBJ2-2

cdr3_aa: CAWSVIWVDTQYF
v_call: TRBV30
j_call: TRBJ2-3

cdr3_aa: CASSLLGGRAYEQYF
v_call: TRBV28
j_call: TRBJ2-7

cdr3_aa: CASSRSSQDPYEQYF
v_call: TRBV19
j_call: TRBJ2-7

cdr3_aa: CASSSSPYYNEQFF
v_call: TRBV5-1
j_call: TRBJ2-1

cdr3_aa: CASSKSRTGEGYEQYF
v_call: TRBV21-1
j_call: TRBJ2-7

cdr3_aa: CATSRDANTEAFF
v_call: TRBV15
j_call: TRBJ1-1

cdr3_aa: CASHSTDQPQHF
v_call: TRBV5-4
j_call: TRBJ1-5

cdr3_aa: CASSLDSPPRHF
v_call: TRBV7-9
j_call: TRBJ2-3

cdr3_aa: CASTSRGGDTQVSGYTF
v_call: TRBV9
j_call: TRBJ1-2

cdr3_aa: CASSTPGRIIYEQYF
v_call: TRBV5-4
j_call: TRBJ2-7

cdr3_aa: CASSPRTNPTDTQYF
v_call: TRBV7-9
j_call: TRBJ2-3

cdr3_aa: CASSIATGLGYTF
v_call: TRBV19
j_call: TRBJ1-2

cdr3_aa: CASSFTRDFTEAFF
v_call: TRBV18
j_call: TRBJ1-1

cdr3_aa: CASSQDAANVLTF
v_call: TRBV4-1
j_call: TRBJ2-6

cdr3_aa: CASSPGTDSYNEQFF
v_call: TRBV5-1
j_call: TRBJ2-1

cdr3_aa: CASSISVTNTGELFF
v_call: TRBV19
j_call: TRBJ2-2

cdr3_aa: CAIKAGGVGYGYTF
v_call: TRBV10-3
j_call: TRBJ1-2

cdr3_aa: CASSWDSSTDTQYF
v_call: TRBV13
j_call: TRBJ2-3

cdr3_aa: CASSAGLAGSEQYF
v_call: TRBV9
j_call: TRBJ2-7

cdr3_aa: CASSQSRNTEAFF
v_call: TRBV5-4
j_call: TRBJ1-1

cdr3_aa: CASSSMGPVRELFF
v_call: TRBV5-4
j_call: TRBJ2-2

cdr3_aa: CASSLRSSGVYNEQFF
v_call: TRBV5-4
j_call: TRBJ2-1

cdr3_aa: CASGEGVDTEAFF
v_call: TRBV7-3
j_call: TRBJ1-1

cdr3_aa: CASSLAGMQAFF
v_call: TRBV18
j_call: TRBJ1-1

cdr3_aa: CASFGTPSTDTQYF
v_call: TRBV18
j_call: TRBJ2-3

cdr3_aa: CASSAVSGRAVGDTQYF
v_call: TRBV9
j_call: TRBJ2-3

cdr3_aa: CSGSAGRGEKLFF
v_call: TRBV29-1
j_call: TRBJ1-4

cdr3_aa: CASSPDRGRRNTIYF
v_call: TRBV6-5
j_call: TRBJ1-3

cdr3_aa: CASSSWDGTEAFF
v_call: TRBV14
j_call: TRBJ1-1

cdr3_aa: CASRPFGGSYSNQPQHF
v_call: TRBV27
j_call: TRBJ1-5

cdr3_aa: CSVRRGILGETQYF
v_call: TRBV29-1
j_call: TRBJ2-5

cdr3_aa: CASSIGQGGYYGYTF
v_call: TRBV27
j_call: TRBJ1-2

cdr3_aa: CASSLEGIYNEQFF
v_call: TRBV5-1
j_call: TRBJ2-1

cdr3_aa: CASGQRAGGTGELFF
v_call: TRBV4-2
j_call: TRBJ2-2

cdr3_aa: CASSDYGNQPQHF
v_call: TRBV2
j_call: TRBJ1-5

cdr3_aa: CASSLETGRYEQYF
v_call: TRBV7-2
j_call: TRBJ2-7

cdr3_aa: CASSQDLGQPQHF
v_call: TRBV4-3
j_call: TRBJ1-5

cdr3_aa: CASSGTGATYGYTF
v_call: TRBV2
j_call: TRBJ1-2

cdr3_aa: CASSFAGGSNNEQFF
v_call: TRBV11-3
j_call: TRBJ2-1

cdr3_aa: CSVALGPDSPLHF
v_call: TRBV29-1
j_call: TRBJ1-6

cdr3_aa: CASSPDRVGGELFF
v_call: TRBV7-2
j_call: TRBJ2-2

cdr3_aa: CASRPDERSYNEQFF
v_call: TRBV18
j_call: TRBJ2-1

cdr3_aa: CASRATGNSNQPQHF
v_call: TRBV6-5
j_call: TRBJ1-5

cdr3_aa: CASSLGVYNEQFF
v_call: TRBV5-5
j_call: TRBJ2-1